This entry describes one TCR beta chain. The sample contains more than one DNA sequence encoding this CDR3. The sample belongs to a study of OX40 agonist ivuxolimab in advanced cancers. Samples of blood were obtained at baseline, on cycle 4 day 1, and on cycle 7 day 1. The protocol was immunoSEQ multiplex PCR, while the TCRdb copy is restricted to in-frame clones and leaves out a portion. The sample lists some 74,000 clones, about 85% seen once, with about 0.57% in the top ten. V was cut by 4 bases and J by 0 bases, with 13 bases left in between. The CDR3 consists of 16 residues. Germline values: CDR1 MNHNS, CDR2 SASEGT.

This TCR was sampled from an adult with an advanced solid tumor such as melanoma, head and neck, liver or kidney cancer. Sequenced here: CD4+ or CD8+ T cells sorted from blood, sampled in a trial of the OX40 agonist ivuxolimab. V and J are TRBV6-1 and TRBJ1-5; no clear D. The DNA for the CDR3 is TGTGCCAGCAGTGCCCCGGGAGGTTATAGCAATCAGCCCCAGCATTTT. Encoded protein: CASSAPGGYSNQPQHF.